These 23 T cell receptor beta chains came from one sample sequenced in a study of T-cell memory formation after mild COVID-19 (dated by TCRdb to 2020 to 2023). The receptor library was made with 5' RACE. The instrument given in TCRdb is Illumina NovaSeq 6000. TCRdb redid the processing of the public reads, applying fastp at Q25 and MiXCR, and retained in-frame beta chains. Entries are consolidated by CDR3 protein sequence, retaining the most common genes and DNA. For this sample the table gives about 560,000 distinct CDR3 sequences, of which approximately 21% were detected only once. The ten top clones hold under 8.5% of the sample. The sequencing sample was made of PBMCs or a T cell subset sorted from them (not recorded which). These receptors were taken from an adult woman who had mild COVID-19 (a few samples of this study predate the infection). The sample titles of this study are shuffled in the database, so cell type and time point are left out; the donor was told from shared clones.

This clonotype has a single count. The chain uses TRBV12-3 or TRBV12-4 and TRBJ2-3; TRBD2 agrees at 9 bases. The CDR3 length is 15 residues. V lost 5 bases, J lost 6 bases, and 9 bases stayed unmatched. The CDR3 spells CASSTSGTSSDTQYF. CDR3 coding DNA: TGTGCCAGCAGTACATCCGGGACTAGCAGCGATACGCAGTATTTT.

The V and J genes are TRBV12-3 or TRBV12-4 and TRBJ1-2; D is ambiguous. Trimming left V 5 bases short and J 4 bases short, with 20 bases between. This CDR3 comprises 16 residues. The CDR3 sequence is CASSPADRGSGYGYTF. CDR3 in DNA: TGTGCCAGCAGTCCGGCCGATAGAGGTTCGGGCTATGGCTACACCTTC.

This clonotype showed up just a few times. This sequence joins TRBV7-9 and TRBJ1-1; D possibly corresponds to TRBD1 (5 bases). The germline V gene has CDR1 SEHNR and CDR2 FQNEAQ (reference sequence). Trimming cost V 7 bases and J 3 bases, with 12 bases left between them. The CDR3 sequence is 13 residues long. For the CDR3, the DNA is TGTGCCAGCATCGGGCAGGGCCACACTGAAGCTTTCTTT. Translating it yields CASIGQGHTEAFF.

Here the CDR3 reads CASSRTGLEQFF. CDR3 bases: TGTGCCAGCAGCAGGACAGGGCTTGAGCAGTTCTTC. V and J are TRBV7-9 and TRBJ2-1; TRBD1 aligns across 8 bases. Trimming at V came to 5 bases and at J to 9 bases, leaving 3 bases not matched to a gene. Germline V gene lookup returns CDR1 SEHNR and CDR2 FQNEAQ (reference sequence). This CDR3 has 12 amino acids.

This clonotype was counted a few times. This CDR3 is CASSFHSGRAGDEQFF. The CDR3 DNA sequence: TGTGCCAGCAGCTTTCACAGCGGGAGGGCCGGCGATGAGCAGTTCTTC. The chain carries TRBV7-9 and TRBJ2-1, with 10 nucleotides matching TRBD2. The CDR3 contains 16 residues. The germline V gene has CDR1 SEHNR and CDR2 FQNEAQ (reference sequence). The J segment lost 8 bases and the V segment lost 3 bases, leaving 10 bases of the junction unmatched.

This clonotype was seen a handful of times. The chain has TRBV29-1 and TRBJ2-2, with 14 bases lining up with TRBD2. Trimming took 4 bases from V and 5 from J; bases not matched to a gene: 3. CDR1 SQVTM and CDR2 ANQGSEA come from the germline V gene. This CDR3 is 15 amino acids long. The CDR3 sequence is CSVGGLAGVTGELFF. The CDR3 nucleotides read TGCAGCGTTGGGGGACTAGCGGGAGTGACCGGGGAGCTGTTTTTT.

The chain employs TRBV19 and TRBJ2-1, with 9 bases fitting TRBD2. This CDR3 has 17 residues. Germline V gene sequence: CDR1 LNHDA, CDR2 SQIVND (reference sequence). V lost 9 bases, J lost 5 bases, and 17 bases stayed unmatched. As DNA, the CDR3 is TGTGCCAGCTCCTATCGACTAGGTAGCGGGAGCCACAATGAGCAGTTCTTC. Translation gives CASSYRLGSGSHNEQFF. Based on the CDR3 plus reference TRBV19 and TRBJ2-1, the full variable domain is DGGITQSPKYLFRKEGQNVTLSCEQNLNHDAMYWYRQDPGQGLRLIYYSQIVNDFQKGDIAEGYSVSREKKESFPLTVTSAQKNPTAFYLCASSYRLGSGSHNEQFFGPGTRLTVL.

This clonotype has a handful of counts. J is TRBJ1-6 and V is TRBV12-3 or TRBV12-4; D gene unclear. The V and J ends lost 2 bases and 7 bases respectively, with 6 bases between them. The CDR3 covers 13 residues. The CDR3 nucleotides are TGTGCCAGCAGTTTAATGCAGAATTCACCCCTCCACTTT. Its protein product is CASSLMQNSPLHF.

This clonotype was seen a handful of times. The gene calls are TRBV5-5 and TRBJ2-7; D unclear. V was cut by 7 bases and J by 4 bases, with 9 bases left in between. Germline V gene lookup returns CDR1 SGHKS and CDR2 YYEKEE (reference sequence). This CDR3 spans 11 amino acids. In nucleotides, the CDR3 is TGTGCCAGCCTCCTAGGATACGAGCAGTACTTC. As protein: CASLLGYEQYF.

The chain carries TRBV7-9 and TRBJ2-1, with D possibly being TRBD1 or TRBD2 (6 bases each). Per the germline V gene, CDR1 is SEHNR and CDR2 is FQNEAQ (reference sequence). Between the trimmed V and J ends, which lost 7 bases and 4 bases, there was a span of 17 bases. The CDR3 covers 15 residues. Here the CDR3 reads CASTLSGAGYNEQFF. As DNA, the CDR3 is TGTGCCAGCACCCTGTCGGGGGCAGGTTACAATGAGCAGTTCTTC.

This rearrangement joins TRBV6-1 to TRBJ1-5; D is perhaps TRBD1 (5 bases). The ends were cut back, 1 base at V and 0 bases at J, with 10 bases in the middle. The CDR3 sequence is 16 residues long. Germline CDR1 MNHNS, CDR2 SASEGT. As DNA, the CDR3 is TGTGCCAGCAGTGAAGGATGGGGCGCTAGCAATCAGCCCCAGCATTTT. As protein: CASSEGWGASNQPQHF.

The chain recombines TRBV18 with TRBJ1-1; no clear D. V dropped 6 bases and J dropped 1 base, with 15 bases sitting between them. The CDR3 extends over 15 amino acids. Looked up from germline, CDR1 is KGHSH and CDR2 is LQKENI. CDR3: CASSTRQLRNTEAFF. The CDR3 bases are TGTGCCAGCTCTACCCGTCAGCTTAGGAACACTGAAGCTTTCTTT.

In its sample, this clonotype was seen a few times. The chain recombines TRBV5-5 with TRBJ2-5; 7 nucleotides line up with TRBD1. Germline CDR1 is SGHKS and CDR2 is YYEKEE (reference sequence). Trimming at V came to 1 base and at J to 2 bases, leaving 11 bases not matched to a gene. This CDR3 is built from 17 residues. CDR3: CASSLRDWDSRQETQYF. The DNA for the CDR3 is TGTGCCAGCAGCTTGCGAGACTGGGACAGTAGACAAGAGACCCAGTACTTC.

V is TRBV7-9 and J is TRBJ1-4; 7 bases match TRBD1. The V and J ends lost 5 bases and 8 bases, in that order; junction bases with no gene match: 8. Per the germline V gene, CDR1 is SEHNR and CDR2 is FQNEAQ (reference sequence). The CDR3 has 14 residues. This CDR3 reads CASSLGDRREKLFF. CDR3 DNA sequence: TGTGCCAGCAGCCTGGGGGACAGAAGGGAAAAACTGTTTTTT.

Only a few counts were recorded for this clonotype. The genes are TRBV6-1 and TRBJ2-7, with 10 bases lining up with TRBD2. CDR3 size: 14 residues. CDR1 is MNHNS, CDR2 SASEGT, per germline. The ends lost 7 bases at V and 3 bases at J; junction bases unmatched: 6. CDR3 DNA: TGTGCCAGCACGAGCGGGGGGGCATTCTACGAGCAGTACTTC. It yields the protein CASTSGGAFYEQYF.

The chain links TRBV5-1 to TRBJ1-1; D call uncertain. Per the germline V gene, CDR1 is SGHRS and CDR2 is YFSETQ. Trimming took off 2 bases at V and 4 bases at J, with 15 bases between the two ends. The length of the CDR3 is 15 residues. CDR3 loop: CASSLLQSRGTEAFF. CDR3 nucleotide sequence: TGCGCCAGCAGCTTACTTCAGTCCCGGGGCACTGAAGCTTTCTTT. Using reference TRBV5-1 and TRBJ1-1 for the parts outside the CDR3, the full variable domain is KAGVTQTPRYLIKTRGQQVTLSCSPISGHRSVSWYQQTPGQGLQFLFEYFSETQRNKGNFPGRFSGRQFSNSRSEMNVSTLELGDSALYLCASSLLQSRGTEAFFGQGTRLTVV.

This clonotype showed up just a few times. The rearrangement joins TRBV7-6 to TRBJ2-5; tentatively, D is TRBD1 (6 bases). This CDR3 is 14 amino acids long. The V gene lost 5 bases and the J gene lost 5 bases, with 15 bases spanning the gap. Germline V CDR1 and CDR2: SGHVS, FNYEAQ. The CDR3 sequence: CASSPRQDGETQYF. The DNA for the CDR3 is TGTGCCAGCAGCCCCCGACAGGATGGGGAGACCCAGTACTTC.

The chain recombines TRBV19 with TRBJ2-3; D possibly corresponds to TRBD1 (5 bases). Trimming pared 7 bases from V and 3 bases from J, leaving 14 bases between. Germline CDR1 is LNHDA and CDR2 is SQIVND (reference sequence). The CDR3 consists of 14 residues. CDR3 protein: CASNDPGATDTQYF. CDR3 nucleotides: TGTGCCAGTAATGATCCTGGGGCGACAGATACGCAGTATTTT.

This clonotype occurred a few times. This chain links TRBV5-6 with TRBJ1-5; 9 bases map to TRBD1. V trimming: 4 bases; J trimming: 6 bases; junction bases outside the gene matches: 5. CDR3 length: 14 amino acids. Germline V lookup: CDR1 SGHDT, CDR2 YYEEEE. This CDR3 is CASSIQGAGQPQHF. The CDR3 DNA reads TGTGCCAGCAGCATACAGGGGGCAGGTCAGCCCCAGCATTTT. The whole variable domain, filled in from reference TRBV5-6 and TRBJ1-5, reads DAGVTQSPTHLIKTRGQQVTLRCSPKSGHDTVSWYQQALGQGPQFIFQYYEEEERQRGNFPDRFSGHQFPNYSSELNVNALLLGDSALYLCASSIQGAGQPQHFGDGTRLSIL.

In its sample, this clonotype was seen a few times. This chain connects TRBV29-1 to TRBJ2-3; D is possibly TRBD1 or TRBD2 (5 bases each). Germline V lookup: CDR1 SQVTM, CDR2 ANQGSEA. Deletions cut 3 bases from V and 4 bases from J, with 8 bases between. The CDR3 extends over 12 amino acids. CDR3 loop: CSVDQGADTQYF. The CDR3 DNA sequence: TGCAGCGTTGATCAGGGAGCAGATACGCAGTATTTT.

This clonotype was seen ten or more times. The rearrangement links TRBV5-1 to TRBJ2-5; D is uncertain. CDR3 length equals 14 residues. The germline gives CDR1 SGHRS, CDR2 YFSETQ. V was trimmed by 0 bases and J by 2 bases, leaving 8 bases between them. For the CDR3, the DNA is TGCGCCAGCAGCTTGGTACCTGGTCAAGAGACCCAGTACTTC. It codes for CASSLVPGQETQYF.

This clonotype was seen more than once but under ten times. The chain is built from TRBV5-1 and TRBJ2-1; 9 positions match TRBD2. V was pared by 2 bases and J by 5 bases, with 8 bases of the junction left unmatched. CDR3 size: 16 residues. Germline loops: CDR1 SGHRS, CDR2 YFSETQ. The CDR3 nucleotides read TGCGCCAGCAGCTTTTACGGACTAGCGTCTAACAATGAGCAGTTCTTC. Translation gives CASSFYGLASNNEQFF.

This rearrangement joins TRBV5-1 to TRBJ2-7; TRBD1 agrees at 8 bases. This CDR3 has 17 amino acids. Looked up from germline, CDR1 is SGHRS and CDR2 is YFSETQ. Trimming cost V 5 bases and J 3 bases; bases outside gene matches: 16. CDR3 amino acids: CASSLVAGQQGGYEQYF. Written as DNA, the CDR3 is TGCGCCAGCAGTCTTGTTGCGGGGCAACAGGGGGGCTACGAGCAGTACTTC.